Below are 19 T cell receptor beta chains sequenced from a single sample in a study of radiation and T cells in renal cell carcinoma. Measured with immunoSEQ multiplex PCR; TCRdb has only the in-frame clones, and not every one. The table lists 94,000 or so clones, under 90% of them singletons. Described time point: baseline pretreatment blood. This sample's treatment: 15 Gy SBRT to primary tumor, nephrectomy 4 weeks later. The source material was blood, sampled from a patient whose treatment included radiotherapy and nephrectomy. The receptors were sampled from a man aged 60 to 75 with renal cell carcinoma.

The CDR3 coding sequence is TGTGCCAGCAGACGGACAGGGAACAATGAGCAGTTCTTC. This gives the protein CASRRTGNNEQFF. The J gene is TRBJ2-1, the V gene TRBV7-2; 8 nucleotides match TRBD1. Trimming at V came to 6 bases and at J to 5 bases, leaving 3 bases not matched to a gene. Germline-derived CDR1 and CDR2 are SGHTA and FQGNSA. This CDR3 is 13 amino acids long. Filled out from reference TRBV7-2 and TRBJ2-1, the complete variable domain reads GAGVSQSPSNKVTEKGKDVELRCDPISGHTALYWYRQSLGQGLEFLIYFQGNSAPDKSGLPSDRFSAERTGGSVSTLTIQRTQQEDSAVYLCASRRTGNNEQFFGPGTRLTVL.

The rearrangement joins TRBV7-9 to TRBJ2-2; perhaps TRBD1 as D (7 bases). Trimming took off 6 bases at V and 5 bases at J, with 13 bases between the two ends. CDR3 length: 14 amino acids. CDR1 is SEHNR, CDR2 FQNEAQ, per germline (reference sequence). The CDR3 coding sequence is TGTGCCAGCAGTACGGCAGGGGGGACCGGGGAGCTGTTTTTT. This codes for CASSTAGGTGELFF.

This chain connects TRBV7-9 to TRBJ1-2; no reliable D call. With 3 bases removed from V and 7 bases from J, the gap between germline ends came to 12 bases. The germline gives CDR1 SEHNR, CDR2 FQNEAQ (reference sequence). The CDR3 contains 13 residues. Here the CDR3 reads CASSFPRDPGYTF. CDR3 DNA: TGTGCCAGCAGCTTCCCCCGGGATCCTGGCTACACCTTC.

The chain has TRBV10-3 and TRBJ2-6; maybe TRBD2 (5 bases). CDR1 ENHRY and CDR2 SYGVKD come from the germline V gene. This CDR3 has 17 residues. Trimming removed 0 bases at V and 2 bases at J, with 11 bases between. The DNA for the CDR3 is TGTGCCATCAGTGAGTCCGTCGGGGTCCCTGGGGCCAACGTCCTGACTTTC. Translation gives CAISESVGVPGANVLTF.

The rearrangement uses TRBV9 and TRBJ2-7, with D tentatively TRBD2 (6 bases). CDR1 is SGDLS and CDR2 is YYNGEE in the germline V gene. Trimming cost V 4 bases and J 0 bases, with 26 bases left between them. This CDR3 region has 19 residues. The CDR3 coding sequence is TGTGCCAGCAGCCCCCCCGGAATTGGGGGAGGAATAAGCTCCTACGAGCAGTACTTC. It codes for CASSPPGIGGGISSYEQYF.

The chain couples TRBV13 to TRBJ2-1; 10 nucleotides agree with TRBD2. This CDR3 comprises 18 residues. Germline CDR1 is PRHDT and CDR2 is FYEKMQ (reference sequence). With V trimmed by 2 bases and J by 10 bases, 17 bases remained unmatched. For the CDR3, the DNA is TGTGCCAGCAGCTTAAAGCGGTATAGCTCCGGACTAGCGGTAGAGCAGTTCTTC. It translates to CASSLKRYSSGLAVEQFF.

This sequence joins TRBV19 and TRBJ1-1; 9 positions match TRBD1. The CDR3 extends over 15 amino acids. In germline, CDR1 is LNHDA, CDR2 SQIVND (reference sequence). V was clipped by 1 base and J by 6 bases; unmatched bases: 6. The CDR3 is CASSIGGDRVPEAFF. The CDR3 bases are TGTGCCAGTAGTATAGGGGGGGACAGGGTTCCTGAAGCTTTCTTT.

The chain has TRBV7-2 and TRBJ2-1, with D perhaps assigned TRBD1 or TRBD2 (6 bases each). The length of the CDR3 is 14 residues. Trimming left V 2 bases short and J 9 bases short, with 14 bases between. Germline V CDR1 and CDR2: SGHTA, FQGNSA. In DNA, the CDR3 is TGTGCCAGCAGCTTAAGTCCGGGGGCGGTTGAGCAGTTCTTC. Amino acid sequence: CASSLSPGAVEQFF.

The J gene is TRBJ2-2, the V gene TRBV9; no clear D. This CDR3 is built from 12 residues. With 3 bases removed from V and 8 bases from J, the gap between germline ends came to 8 bases. Germline CDR1 reads SGDLS; CDR2 reads YYNGEE. CDR3 sequence (DNA): TGTGCCAGCAGCGCGTTTACAGGGGAGCTGTTTTTT. This encodes CASSAFTGELFF. Full variable domain (outside the CDR3, taken from reference TRBV9 and TRBJ2-2): DSGVTQTPKHLITATGQRVTLRCSPRSGDLSVYWYQQSLDQGLQFLIQYYNGEERAKGNILERFSAQQFPDLHSELNLSSLELGDSALYFCASSAFTGELFFGEGSRLTVL.

This chain links TRBV19 with TRBJ2-7, with TRBD1 identical over 7 bases. The CDR3 covers 15 residues. Trimming cost V 3 bases and J 5 bases; bases outside gene matches: 10. Germline V gene sequence: CDR1 LNHDA, CDR2 SQIVND (reference sequence). The CDR3 DNA sequence: TGTGCCAGTAGTATCGACAGGGTAATCGCGAACGAGCAGTACTTC. Translation: CASSIDRVIANEQYF.

This sequence joins TRBV5-1 and TRBJ2-3, with D perhaps TRBD1 (6 bases). This CDR3 has 16 residues. V was pared by 6 bases and J by 0 bases, with 17 bases between. From germline, CDR1 is SGHRS and CDR2 YFSETQ. The CDR3 nucleotides read TGCGCCAGCAAGTTGAACAGGGAAGTCAGCACAGATACGCAGTATTTT. Translated: CASKLNREVSTDTQYF.

CDR3: CASRGDRGYGYTF. The CDR3 region has the DNA TGTGCCAGCAGGGGGGACAGGGGCTATGGCTACACCTTC. J is TRBJ1-2 and V is TRBV27; 10 bases are a match to TRBD1. After removal of 6 bases from V and 4 bases from J, the junction contained 2 bases not matched to a gene. The CDR3 length is 13 residues. In germline, CDR1 is MNHEY, CDR2 SMNVEV (reference sequence).

The rearrangement links TRBV11-2 to TRBJ1-2, with TRBD1 matching over 10 bases. The CDR3 length is 14 residues. In germline, CDR1 is SGHAT, CDR2 FQNNGV. V was clipped by 5 bases and J by 4 bases; unmatched bases: 4. CDR3 residues: CASSLTGGPYGYTF. The CDR3, as DNA: TGTGCCAGCAGCCTGACAGGGGGCCCCTATGGCTACACCTTC.

V usage is TRBV27 and J usage is TRBJ1-2, with a tentative D call TRBD1 (6 bases). The V end lost 1 base, the J end lost 4 bases, and 16 bases lay between the germline ends. This CDR3 comprises 16 residues. Germline V gene data show CDR1 as MNHEY and CDR2 as SMNVEV (reference sequence). In DNA form, the CDR3 reads TGTGCCAGCAGTTTATTCCACAGGGATAGGGTCTATGGCTACACCTTC. This sequence encodes CASSLFHRDRVYGYTF.

In DNA form, the CDR3 reads TGTGCCAGCACCCGACAGGACAGCACAGATACGCAGTATTTT. Its translation is CASTRQDSTDTQYF. The chain is built from TRBV28 and TRBJ2-3; a possible D gene is TRBD1 (6 bases). V dropped 7 bases and J dropped 0 bases, with 11 bases sitting between them. The germline V gene encodes CDR1 MDHEN and CDR2 SYDVKM. This CDR3 has 14 residues.

The chain uses TRBV7-2 and TRBJ1-1; tentatively, D is TRBD1 (5 bases). Germline CDR1 and CDR2: SGHTA and FQGNSA. The CDR3 spans 13 residues. The V gene lost 3 bases and the J gene lost 7 bases, with 12 bases spanning the gap. DNA of the CDR3: TGTGCCAGCAGCTTGGGGGGACCGAATGAAGCTTTCTTT. It codes for CASSLGGPNEAFF.

The V call is TRBV13, the J call TRBJ2-3; 7 nucleotides align to TRBD1. CDR1 and CDR2 from the germline V gene are PRHDT and FYEKMQ (reference sequence). V shed 5 bases and J 0 bases; nucleotides not matched to a gene: 8. The CDR3 has 16 amino acids. The CDR3 region has the DNA TGTGCCAGCAGCATCAACCCGGACAGGAGCACAGATACGCAGTATTTT. Translation: CASSINPDRSTDTQYF.

This sequence joins TRBV15 and TRBJ2-7; weak D call: TRBD2 (6 bases). Germline lookup yields CDR1 LNHNV and CDR2 YYDKDF (reference sequence). This CDR3 is 14 amino acids long. The ends were cut back, 0 bases at V and 7 bases at J, with 13 bases in the middle. CDR3 sequence reads: CATSRDGGAREQYF. The DNA of the CDR3 is TGTGCCACCAGCAGAGACGGAGGGGCGAGGGAGCAGTACTTC.

The chain couples TRBV6-5 to TRBJ1-2; no firm D call. The CDR3 sequence is 12 residues long. Germline lookup yields CDR1 MNHEY and CDR2 SVGAGI. V dropped 2 bases and J dropped 2 bases, with 3 bases sitting between them. This CDR3 is CASSYGNYGYTF. Written as DNA, the CDR3 is TGTGCCAGCAGTTACGGAAACTATGGCTACACCTTC.